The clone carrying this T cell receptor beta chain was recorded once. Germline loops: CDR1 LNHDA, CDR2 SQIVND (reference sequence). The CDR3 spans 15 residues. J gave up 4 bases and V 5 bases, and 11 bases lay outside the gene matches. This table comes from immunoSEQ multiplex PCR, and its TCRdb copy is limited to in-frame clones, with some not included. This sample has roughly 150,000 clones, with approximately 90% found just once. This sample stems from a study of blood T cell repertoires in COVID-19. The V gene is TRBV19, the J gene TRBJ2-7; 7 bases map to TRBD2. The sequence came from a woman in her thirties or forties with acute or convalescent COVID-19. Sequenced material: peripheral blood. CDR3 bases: TGTGCCAGTAGTCTCCTAGCTGGGGGAGGGTACGAGCAGTACTTC. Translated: CASSLLAGGGYEQYF.